The 8 T cell receptor beta chains reported below all come from one sample, sequenced in a study of cytomegalovirus exposure and HLA in healthy donors. PCR primers comprised 60 Vbeta and 13 Jbeta primers. Only in-frame clones appear in the TCRdb table, and some are missing; sequencing was by immunoSEQ multiplex PCR. The table includes 85,000 to 100,000 clones, roughly 86% detected once. The sample taken for sequencing was PBMCs. These receptors all stem from a man aged 25-45 years in good health and CMV-seropositive.

J is TRBJ2-4 and V is TRBV21-1; the D call in the table, TRBD2, was not verified against the DNA. TRBV21-1 constitutes a pseudogene. CDR3 length: 18 residues. The CDR3: CASRPGTSGRLAKNIQYF. The CDR3 nucleotides read TGTGCCAGCCGCCCCGGGACTAGCGGGAGGTTGGCCAAAAACATTCAGTACTTC.

This chain links TRBV25-1 with TRBJ1-2; a weak D match, TRBD1 (5 bases). Trimming stripped 1 base from V and 7 bases from J, with 7 bases between. CDR1 and CDR2 from the germline V gene are MGHDK and SYGVNS. There are 12 residues in the CDR3. The CDR3 sequence: CASSESGLGYTF. In nucleotides, the CDR3 is TGTGCCAGCAGTGAATCGGGACTTGGCTACACCTTC.

The V and J genes are TRBV5-6 and TRBJ2-3, with TRBD2 matching over 12 bases. Germline lookup yields CDR1 SGHDT and CDR2 YYEEEE. CDR3 length equals 13 residues. Trimming took 0 bases from V and 15 from J; bases not matched to a gene: 5. The DNA for the CDR3 is TGTGCCAGCAGCTTGGTGAGGACTAGCGGGATTTATTTT. It is translated as CASSLVRTSGIYF.

The chain joins TRBV28 to TRBJ1-2, with D possibly matching TRBD1 (5 bases). CDR1 and CDR2 from the germline V gene are MDHEN and SYDVKM. CDR3 length equals 11 residues. Trimming removed 3 bases from V and 8 bases from J, with 7 bases in between. The CDR3 sequence is CASSLNRGYTF. CDR3 DNA sequence: TGTGCCAGCAGTTTGAACAGGGGCTACACCTTC.

This clone appeared a single time. This chain links TRBV5-1 with TRBJ2-7, with a tentative D call TRBD1 (6 bases). This CDR3 comprises 14 residues. Trimming removed 4 bases from V and 1 base from J, with 12 bases in between. The germline gives CDR1 SGHRS, CDR2 YFSETQ. CDR3 nucleotides: TGCGCCAGCAGCCAAAGGACAGATTCCTACGAGCAGTACTTC. Translating gives CASSQRTDSYEQYF.

This chain connects TRBV7-6 to TRBJ2-3; 9 positions agree with TRBD2. The junction had 12 bases not matched to a gene; V was cut back by 2 bases and J by 0 bases. Germline V lookup: CDR1 SGHVS, CDR2 FNYEAQ. This CDR3 is built from 19 residues. The CDR3 loop is CASSLIARAGGTSTDTQYF. CDR3 sequence (DNA): TGTGCCAGCAGCTTAATTGCGCGCGCGGGAGGGACTAGCACAGATACGCAGTATTTT.

The rearrangement joins TRBV6-1 to TRBJ2-5; D may be TRBD2 (5 bases). Germline lookup yields CDR1 MNHNS and CDR2 SASEGT. The CDR3 loop spans 17 amino acids. V lost 1 base and J lost 5, with 20 bases in between. The CDR3 loop reads CASSEGTRKLLRETQYF. DNA of the CDR3: TGTGCCAGCAGTGAAGGGACTCGGAAGCTCCTTAGGGAGACCCAGTACTTC.

This clone was seen only once. This chain joins TRBV9 and TRBJ2-7; 8 bases line up with TRBD2. From germline, CDR1 is SGDLS and CDR2 YYNGEE. J lost 0 bases, V lost 3 bases, and 5 bases had no gene match. The CDR3 has 15 residues. For the CDR3, the DNA is TGTGCCAGCAGCGCGGGGGGGGCGAGCTCCTACGAGCAGTACTTC. Translation: CASSAGGASSYEQYF.